These 13 T cell receptor beta chains originate from one sample sequenced in a study of blood T cells in healthy people across ages. Alongside a J-beta primer mix, a sample-barcoded 5' primer served in a second PCR lasting roughly 7 to 11 cycles. MiXCR, run by TCRdb on the 5' RACE reads, gives a single entry per CDR3 protein. The sample has 700,000 to 900,000 distinct CDR3 sequences, about 55% seen once; the top ten hold approximately 40%. The sequenced sample consisted of blood. The origin of the receptors is a man at least 80 years old in good health.

This chain joins TRBV11-2 and TRBJ2-4; possible D gene TRBD2, 5 bases. This CDR3 is 17 amino acids long. V lost 3 bases, J lost 0 bases, and 15 bases lay in between. Germline CDR1 and CDR2: SGHAT and FQNNGV. CDR3 DNA sequence: TGTGCCAGCAGCTTGTATATACGGGGATTAGCCAAAAACATTCAGTACTTC. Protein: CASSLYIRGLAKNIQYF.

The chain uses TRBV19 and TRBJ1-2; no definite D call. The CDR3 contains 11 residues. Per the germline V gene, CDR1 is LNHDA and CDR2 is SQIVND (reference sequence). Trimming left V 3 bases short and J 8 bases short, with 7 bases between. CDR3 bases: TGTGCCAGTAGTATTAATAAAGGCTACACCTTC. As protein: CASSINKGYTF.

The chain combines TRBV28 with TRBJ2-4; D unresolved. V dropped 2 bases and J dropped 5 bases, with 7 bases sitting between them. The CDR3 is 13 amino acids. Germline values: CDR1 MDHEN, CDR2 SYDVKM. The CDR3 DNA reads as TGTGCCAGCAGTTTAATGGCCGAAAACATTCAGTACTTC. Its translation: CASSLMAENIQYF.

The chain joins TRBV20-1 to TRBJ2-6; TRBD1 matches 10 bases. The ends lost 2 bases at V and 0 bases at J; junction bases unmatched: 10. The germline V gene encodes CDR1 DFQATT and CDR2 SNEGSKA (reference sequence). The CDR3 is made up of 19 amino acids. The CDR3 loop reads CSARNAGGQGNSGANVLTF. DNA of the CDR3: TGCAGTGCTAGAAACGCGGGGGGACAGGGGAACTCTGGGGCCAACGTCCTGACTTTC.

This clonotype came up a few times. The chain links TRBV6-5 to TRBJ1-4; tentative D call: TRBD1 (5 bases). The length of the CDR3 is 16 residues. V lost 6 bases to trimming and J lost 5 bases, with 19 bases between them. The V gene's germline CDR1 is MNHEY and CDR2 SVGAGI. The CDR3 DNA sequence: TGTGCCAGCAGGAACCTCCTATGGGACGGGAATGAAAAACTGTTTTTT. Its protein product is CASRNLLWDGNEKLFF.

The genes are TRBV7-9 and TRBJ2-6; 9 bases agree with TRBD1. Germline CDR1 reads SEHNR; CDR2 reads FQNEAQ (reference sequence). J lost 2 bases, V lost 7 bases, and 15 bases had no gene match. The CDR3 is 19 residues long. CDR3 sequence reads: CASNSRLTGGATGANVLTF. The CDR3, as DNA: TGTGCCAGCAACTCCCGACTTACAGGGGGCGCAACTGGGGCCAACGTCCTGACTTTC.

The V call is TRBV29-1, the J call TRBJ1-1; 7 nucleotides align to TRBD1. The CDR3 runs 12 residues. CDR1 SQVTM and CDR2 ANQGSEA come from the germline V gene. This CDR3 is CCSGGPGTEAFF. CDR3 bases: TGCTGCTCAGGGGGGCCGGGGACTGAAGCTTTCTTT.

This clonotype turned up a few times. The V and J genes are TRBV7-9 and TRBJ2-3; D is unclear. CDR3 length: 15 residues. The V end was cut by 4 bases, the J end by 2 bases, with 13 bases between. Germline V CDR1 and CDR2: SEHNR, FQNEAQ (reference sequence). The CDR3 spells CASSSRSPHTDTQYF. The CDR3 DNA reads as TGTGCCAGCAGCTCTCGGTCACCCCACACAGATACGCAGTATTTT.

The chain joins TRBV12-3 or TRBV12-4 to TRBJ2-1; 10 bases agree with TRBD1. V lost 4 bases to trimming and J lost 4 bases; unmatched junction nucleotides: 4. This CDR3 region has 15 residues. The CDR3 nucleotides read TGTGCCAGCAGTTCCGGGACAGGGGAATACAATGAGCAGTTCTTC. It yields the protein CASSSGTGEYNEQFF.

The chain links TRBV12-3 or TRBV12-4 to TRBJ2-2; 10 bases are shared with TRBD2. This CDR3 has 16 residues. V was pared by 3 bases and J by 4 bases, with 5 bases of the junction left unmatched. The CDR3 DNA reads as TGTGCCAGCAGTTTGTTGAGCGGGAGGGGCACCGGGGAGCTGTTTTTT. It yields the protein CASSLLSGRGTGELFF.

V usage is TRBV28 and J usage is TRBJ2-1; TRBD1 is a possible D gene (5 bases). Germline assignment: CDR1 MDHEN and CDR2 SYDVKM. The CDR3 covers 15 residues. Between the trimmed V and J ends, which lost 5 bases and 7 bases, there was a span of 18 bases. The CDR3 DNA reads as TGTGCCAGCAGTGAAAGGGGAAGGACATTTAATGAGCAGTTCTTC. It codes for CASSERGRTFNEQFF.

The sample holds a few counts of this clonotype. This rearrangement joins TRBV9 to TRBJ2-7; TRBD1 is a possible D gene (5 bases). Germline V lookup: CDR1 SGDLS, CDR2 YYNGEE. Trimming removed 7 bases at V and 0 bases at J, with 11 bases between. The CDR3 runs to 13 residues. CDR3 sequence: CASSQGSSYEQYF. CDR3 sequence (DNA): TGTGCCAGCTCGCAGGGATCCTCCTACGAGCAGTACTTC.

The chain employs TRBV21-1 and TRBJ2-1; the table's D gene call, TRBD2, was not cross checked with the DNA. TRBV21-1 is tagged as a pseudogene. This CDR3 region has 16 residues. The CDR3 DNA sequence: TGTGCCAGCAGCAAAGGGGGGACCCGAGAGGGCAATGAGCAGTTCTTC. It translates to CASSKGGTREGNEQFF.